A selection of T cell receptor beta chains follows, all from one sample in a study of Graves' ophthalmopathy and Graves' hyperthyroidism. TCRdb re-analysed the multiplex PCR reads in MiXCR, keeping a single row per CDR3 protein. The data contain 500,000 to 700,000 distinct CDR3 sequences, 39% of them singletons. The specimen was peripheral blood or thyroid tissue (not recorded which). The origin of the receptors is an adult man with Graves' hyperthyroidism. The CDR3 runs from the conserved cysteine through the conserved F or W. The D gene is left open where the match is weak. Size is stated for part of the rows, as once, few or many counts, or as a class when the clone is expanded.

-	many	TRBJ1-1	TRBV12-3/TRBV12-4	TGTGCCAGCAGTCTTCTAACCCCGAGCGGAGCTTTCTTT	CASSLLTPSGAFF
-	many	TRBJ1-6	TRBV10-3	TGTGCCAGCGGCTTCTGGACGGGAAATAATTCACCCCTCCACTTT	CASGFWTGNNSPLHF
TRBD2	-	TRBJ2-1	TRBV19	TGTGCCAGTACCGACCTGGGACTAGCGGCTTACAATGAGCAGTTCTTC	CASTDLGLAAYNEQFF
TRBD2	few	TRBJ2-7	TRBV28	TGTGCCAGCAGAGTAACGGGGGGTGCCTACGAGCAGTACTTC	CASRVTGGAYEQYF
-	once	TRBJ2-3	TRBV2	TGTGCCAGCAGCCTATTCTACGGGGACACAGATACGCAGTATTTT	CASSLFYGDTDTQYF
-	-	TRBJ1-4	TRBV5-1	TGCGCCAGCAGCTTTGCCGGAACAGTAGATGAAAAACTGTTTTTT	CASSFAGTVDEKLFF
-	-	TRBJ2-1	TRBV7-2	TGTGCCAGCAGCTTAGAGGGGGTCTACAATGAGCAGTTCTTC	CASSLEGVYNEQFF
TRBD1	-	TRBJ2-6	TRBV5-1	TGCGCCAGCAGCTCCTGGACAGGGGGCACTGGGGCCAACGTCCTGACTTTC	CASSSWTGGTGANVLTF
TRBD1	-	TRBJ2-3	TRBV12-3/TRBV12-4	TGTGCCAGCAGTTCGGACAGGGTTACAGATACGCAGTATTTT	CASSSDRVTDTQYF
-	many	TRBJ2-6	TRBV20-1	TGCAGTGCTAGTTACGGGTCACTTGGGGCCAACGTCCTGACTTTC	CSASYGSLGANVLTF
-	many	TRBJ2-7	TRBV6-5	TGTGCCAGCAGTTACGCCGGCTACGAGCAGTACTTC	CASSYAGYEQYF
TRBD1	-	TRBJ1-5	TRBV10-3	TGTGCCATCAGTGGGACCGGGACAGGGCTCATGATCAATCAGCCCCAGCATTTT	CAISGTGTGLMINQPQHF
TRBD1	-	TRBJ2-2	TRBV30	TGTGCCTGGAGTACGACAGGGATTGGGGAGCTGTTTTTT	CAWSTTGIGELFF
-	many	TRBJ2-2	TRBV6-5	TGTGCCAGCAACGATTACACCGGGGAGCTGTTTTTT	CASNDYTGELFF
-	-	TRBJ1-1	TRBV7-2	TGTGCCAGCAGCTCTTACACATCAGGGAACACTGAAGCTTTCTTT	CASSSYTSGNTEAFF
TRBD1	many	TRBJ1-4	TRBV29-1	TGCAGCGTCGCCGGGACAGGGATCGAAAAACTGTTTTTT	CSVAGTGIEKLFF
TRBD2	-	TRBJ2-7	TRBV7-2	TGTGCCAGCAGCTTAGTGGCTAGCGGGACCCCCTACGAGCAGTACTTC	CASSLVASGTPYEQYF
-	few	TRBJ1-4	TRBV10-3	TGTGCCATCAGTGGGATATCTGGAAAACTGTTTTTT	CAISGISGKLFF
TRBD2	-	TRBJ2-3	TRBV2	TGTGCCAGCAGTCTAGCGGAAACAGATACGCAGTATTTT	CASSLAETDTQYF
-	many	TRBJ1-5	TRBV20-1	TGCAGTGCTAGAGGATCGGCTCAGCCCCAGCATTTT	CSARGSAQPQHF
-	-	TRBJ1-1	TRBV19	TGTGCCAGTAGTGTCGGACAGAGCAGGAACACTGAAGCTTTCTTT	CASSVGQSRNTEAFF
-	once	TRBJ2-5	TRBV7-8	TGTGCCAGCAGCTCCTACAGAGCATGGTACTTC	CASSSYRAWYF
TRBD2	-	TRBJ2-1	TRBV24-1	TGTGCCAGCAGTCAGGACCCGACTAGCGGGGGGGCGGATGAGCAGTTCTTC	CASSQDPTSGGADEQFF
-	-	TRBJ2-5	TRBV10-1	TGCGCCAGCAGTGAGTCGAGGGCGGGGATCCAAGAGACCCAGTACTTC	CASSESRAGIQETQYF
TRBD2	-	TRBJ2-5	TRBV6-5	TGTGCCAGCAGTTACTCACTAGCGGGGGAGACCCAGTACTTC	CASSYSLAGETQYF
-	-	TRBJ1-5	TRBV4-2	TGTGCCAGCAGCCAAGCCCAGGGAAACAATCAGCCCCAGCATTTT	CASSQAQGNNQPQHF
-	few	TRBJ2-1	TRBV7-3	TGTGCCAGCAGCTCTCCCCCACTAAGCAATGAGCAGTTCTTC	CASSSPPLSNEQFF
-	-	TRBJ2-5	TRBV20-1	TGCAGTGCCAGCAGCGGACAAGAGACCCAGTACTTC	CSASSGQETQYF
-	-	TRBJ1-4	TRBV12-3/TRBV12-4	TGTGCCAGCAGCGCCGACAGTTATGGAGAAAAACTGTTTTTT	CASSADSYGEKLFF
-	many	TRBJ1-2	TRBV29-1	TGCAGCGTTGAAGCGGGGAAGGGCTACACCTTC	CSVEAGKGYTF
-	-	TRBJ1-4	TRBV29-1	TGCAGCGTTGCAGGGCACTCGAATGAAAAACTGTTTTTT	CSVAGHSNEKLFF
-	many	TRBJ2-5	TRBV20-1	TGCAGTGCTAGAGATTCCCACCAAGAGACCCAGTACTTC	CSARDSHQETQYF
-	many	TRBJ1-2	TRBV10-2	TGCGCCAGCAGTGAGGTCCGAAACTATGGCTACACCTTC	CASSEVRNYGYTF
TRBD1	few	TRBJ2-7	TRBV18	TGTGCCAGCTCACCACCGACAGGGGACGAGCAGTACTTC	CASSPPTGDEQYF